The 29 T cell receptor beta chains below come from one sample, sequenced in a study of blood T cell repertoires in COVID-19. The table came from immunoSEQ multiplex PCR; TCRdb's copy has only in-frame clones and leaves some out. Here the sample spans about 130,000 clones, about 89% being singletons. Sequencing input: peripheral blood. These receptor sequences come from a woman in her 70s with COVID-19, enrolled during active disease.

The V and J genes are TRBV12-3 or TRBV12-4 and TRBJ1-3, with D hard to call. V was clipped by 5 bases and J by 1 base, with 6 bases between them. This CDR3 is built from 13 residues. The CDR3, as DNA: TGTGCCAGCAGTCCCCTGTCTGGAAACACCATATATTTT. This encodes CASSPLSGNTIYF.

The rearrangement joins TRBV7-2 to TRBJ2-2; D is unclear. V was trimmed by 3 bases and J by 2 bases, leaving 10 bases between them. The CDR3 loop spans 15 amino acids. Looked up from germline, CDR1 is SGHTA and CDR2 is FQGNSA. The CDR3 DNA reads TGTGCCAGCAGCTTTAAACAGACCAACACCGGGGAGCTGTTTTTT. The encoded protein is CASSFKQTNTGELFF.

On this clone: At one of its ends the junction is not consistent with the germline gene, which may arise from a read error. The chain combines TRBV3-1 (or the pseudogene TRBV3-2) with TRBJ2-1, with TRBD2 identical over 10 bases. There are 16 residues in the CDR3. Germline assignment: CDR1 LGHDT and CDR2 YNNKEL (reference sequence). CDR3 sequence reads: CASRQGTSGGAGEQFF. The CDR3 region has the DNA TGTGCCAGCAGACAAGGGACAAGCGGGGGGGCCGGTGAGCAGTTCTTC.

The chain joins TRBV27 to TRBJ2-7, with 10 bases fitting TRBD1. The ends lost 5 bases at V and 0 bases at J; junction bases unmatched: 7. The CDR3 consists of 16 residues. CDR1 MNHEY and CDR2 SMNVEV come from the germline V gene (reference sequence). CDR3 DNA sequence: TGTGCCAGCAGTCCTCTCGGACAGGGGGGCTCCTACGAGCAGTACTTC. Amino acids: CASSPLGQGGSYEQYF.

This clone was seen only a few times. The V and J genes are TRBV5-4 and TRBJ1-2; 7 nucleotides align to TRBD1. Losses at the gene ends were 4 bases for V and 5 bases for J; bases not matched to a gene: 5. The CDR3 runs to 13 residues. Looked up from germline, CDR1 is SGHNT and CDR2 is YYREEE (reference sequence). CDR3 coding DNA: TGTGCCAGCAGCCACCCGGACAGGTATGGCTACACCTTC. Its translation: CASSHPDRYGYTF.

There are a few counts of this clone. The chain links TRBV2 to TRBJ2-3, with 8 bases matching TRBD1. J gave up 4 bases and V 6 bases, and 9 bases lay outside the gene matches. The CDR3 length is 15 residues. From germline, CDR1 is SNHLY and CDR2 FYNNEI. The CDR3 here is CASSTQGAWADTQYF. The CDR3 region has the DNA TGTGCCAGCAGCACCCAGGGGGCTTGGGCAGATACGCAGTATTTT.

The rearrangement joins TRBV5-1 to TRBJ1-6, with D tentatively TRBD1 (6 bases). The V gene's germline CDR1 is SGHRS and CDR2 YFSETQ. This CDR3 region has 16 residues. Trimming left V 1 base short and J 5 bases short, with 13 bases between. CDR3 region: CASSLSPNRDNSPLHF. The DNA for the CDR3 is TGCGCCAGCAGCTTGAGTCCTAACAGGGATAATTCACCCCTCCACTTT.

The V call is TRBV3-1 (or the pseudogene TRBV3-2), the J call TRBJ1-1, with 10 bases aligning to TRBD1. Trimming removed 4 bases from V and 8 bases from J; junction bases left unmatched: 7. The CDR3 consists of 14 residues. Germline CDR1 reads LGHDT; CDR2 reads YNNKEL (reference sequence). CDR3: CASSPLGQGSEAFF. In DNA, the CDR3 is TGTGCCAGCAGCCCCTTGGGACAGGGGTCGGAAGCTTTCTTT.

The chain is built from TRBV28 and TRBJ1-3, with TRBD1 identical over 8 bases. The germline V gene has CDR1 MDHEN and CDR2 SYDVKM. CDR3 size: 15 residues. V lost 5 bases, J lost 7 bases, and 10 bases stayed unmatched. CDR3 bases: TGTGCCAGCAGTCCCCCGGGACAGGTTATCAACACCATATATTTT. This translates into CASSPPGQVINTIYF.

This clone was observed a single time. The gene calls are TRBV3-1 (or the pseudogene TRBV3-2) and TRBJ1-4; the D gene is possibly TRBD1 (5 bases). Trimming cost V 6 bases and J 6 bases, with 23 bases left between them. The CDR3 sequence is 17 residues long. Germline lookup yields CDR1 LGHDT and CDR2 YNNKEL (reference sequence). The CDR3 is CASSLRWQGGGDEKLFF. In DNA, the CDR3 is TGTGCCAGCAGTCTTCGTTGGCAGGGCGGGGGTGATGAAAAACTGTTTTTT.

The rearrangement uses TRBV6-4 and TRBJ1-2, with D maybe TRBD1 (5 bases). Germline V lookup: CDR1 MRHNA, CDR2 SNTAGT. The length of the CDR3 is 15 residues. V was shortened by 6 bases and J by 8 bases, with 22 bases between the two germline ends. The CDR3 nucleotides read TGTGCCAGCAGGCCTTCGCGGGAAGGGGCTGGCGGCTACACCTTC. Protein sequence: CASRPSREGAGGYTF.

V is TRBV6-1 and J is TRBJ2-1; 7 bases are a match to TRBD1. Germline V gives CDR1 MNHNS, CDR2 SASEGT. The CDR3 sequence is 16 residues long. The J segment lost 7 bases and the V segment lost 3 bases, leaving 12 bases of the junction unmatched. CDR3 in DNA: TGTGCCAGCAGTGAGGTCCTAGGGGGCGGTAAGAATGAGCAGTTCTTC. This encodes CASSEVLGGGKNEQFF.

This chain connects TRBV30 to TRBJ1-3, with TRBD1 matching over 7 bases. The V and J ends lost 7 bases and 3 bases, in that order; junction bases with no gene match: 9. The CDR3 runs 14 residues. Germline assignment: CDR1 GTSNPN and CDR2 SVGIG (reference sequence). In DNA, the CDR3 is TGTGCCTTTTCCGGGACAGCATTTGGAAACACCATATATTTT. It yields the protein CAFSGTAFGNTIYF.

In this sample, this clone turned up once. The chain carries TRBV19 and TRBJ2-6; D is perhaps TRBD1 (5 bases). The CDR3 length is 17 residues. In germline, CDR1 is LNHDA, CDR2 SQIVND (reference sequence). Trimming took off 8 bases at V and 0 bases at J, with 17 bases between the two ends. This CDR3 is CASGKGAQSSGANVLTF. CDR3 DNA sequence: TGTGCCAGTGGTAAAGGGGCCCAAAGCTCTGGGGCCAACGTCCTGACTTTC.

This clone is a singleton in its sample. The chain is built from TRBV4-1 and TRBJ2-3; 9 bases agree with TRBD1. Losses at the gene ends were 3 bases for V and 6 bases for J; bases not matched to a gene: 4. The CDR3 totals 14 residues. The germline gives CDR1 MGHRA, CDR2 YSYEKL. In nucleotides, the CDR3 is TGCGCCAGCAGCCAGGGGACAGGGAGGGATACGCAGTATTTT. Translation: CASSQGTGRDTQYF.

The chain couples TRBV12-3 or TRBV12-4 to TRBJ1-2; unclear D gene. V lost 5 bases and J lost 7, with 14 bases in between. This CDR3 is 13 amino acids long. The CDR3 DNA reads as TGTGCCAGCAGTAACATCCGGGTGGCTGGCTACACCTTC. It specifies CASSNIRVAGYTF.

The chain joins TRBV7-2 to TRBJ1-2; 9 nucleotides agree with TRBD1. The V segment lost 6 bases and the J segment 0 bases; nucleotides outside the gene matches: 2. The germline V gene has CDR1 SGHTA and CDR2 FQGNSA. This CDR3 is built from 14 residues. CDR3 bases: TGTGCCAGCAGGGGACAGGGCGCTAACTATGGCTACACCTTC. It specifies CASRGQGANYGYTF.

V usage is TRBV9 and J usage is TRBJ1-5; TRBD1 aligns across 9 bases. Looked up from germline, CDR1 is SGDLS and CDR2 is YYNGEE. CDR3 length: 20 amino acids. The J segment lost 8 bases and the V segment lost 1 base, leaving 22 bases of the junction unmatched. The DNA for the CDR3 is TGTGCCAGCAGCGTAAGTGGGTGGGTTCACAGGGGGCCGCTCCCTGAGCCCCAGCATTTT. This codes for CASSVSGWVHRGPLPEPQHF.

This chain links TRBV29-1 with TRBJ1-1, with 7 bases that match TRBD1. Trimming cost V 1 base and J 5 bases; bases outside gene matches: 4. Germline lookup yields CDR1 SQVTM and CDR2 ANQGSEA. This CDR3 is built from 13 residues. This CDR3 is CSVEAGRGTEAFF. The CDR3 DNA is TGCAGCGTTGAAGCCGGCAGGGGGACTGAAGCTTTCTTT.

The gene calls are TRBV2 and TRBJ2-7; a weak D match, TRBD2 (5 bases). Germline loops: CDR1 SNHLY, CDR2 FYNNEI. The CDR3 sequence is 13 residues long. The V end lost 4 bases, the J end lost 3 bases, and 10 bases lay between the germline ends. The chain's CDR3 is CASSAERDYEQYF. DNA of the CDR3: TGTGCCAGCAGTGCCGAACGGGACTACGAGCAGTACTTC.

The chain uses TRBV28 and TRBJ2-7; the D is unclear. This CDR3 has 12 residues. Germline V lookup: CDR1 MDHEN, CDR2 SYDVKM. V was pared by 3 bases and J by 1 base, with 4 bases between. The DNA for the CDR3 is TGTGCCAGCAGTTTTCTTTCCTACGAGCAGTACTTC. Its protein product is CASSFLSYEQYF.

J is TRBJ2-5 and V is TRBV29-1; 8 bases are shared with TRBD1. V was pared by 4 bases and J by 0 bases, with 1 base of the junction left unmatched. There are 13 residues in the CDR3. The germline V gene encodes CDR1 SQVTM and CDR2 ANQGSEA. The CDR3 coding sequence is TGCAGCGTTGGACAGGGGTACCAAGAGACCCAGTACTTC. It is translated as CSVGQGYQETQYF.

The V gene is TRBV15, the J gene TRBJ2-7; D may be TRBD1 (6 bases). This CDR3 spans 15 amino acids. Germline-derived CDR1 and CDR2 are LNHNV and YYDKDF (reference sequence). Trimming shortened V by 3 bases and J by 5 bases, and 17 bases separated the two germline ends. The CDR3 spells CATSSFPWDTHEQYF. The CDR3 nucleotides are TGTGCCACCAGCAGTTTCCCATGGGACACCCACGAGCAGTACTTC.

V gene TRBV28 combines with J gene TRBJ2-7; no clear D gene. From germline, CDR1 is MDHEN and CDR2 SYDVKM. The CDR3 loop spans 12 amino acids. Trimming pared 6 bases from V and 0 bases from J, leaving 6 bases between. The CDR3 sequence is CASSLTSYEQYF. The CDR3 DNA reads TGTGCCAGCAGCCTAACCTCCTACGAGCAGTACTTC. The full variable domain, with the rest looked up from reference TRBV28 and TRBJ2-7, is DVKVTQSSRYLVKRTGEKVFLECVQDMDHENMFWYRQDPGLGLRLIYFSYDVKMKEKGDIPEGYSVSREKKERFSLILESASTNQTSMYLCASSLTSYEQYFGPGTRLTVT.

This clone came up a few times. This sequence joins TRBV6-4 and TRBJ2-2; D may be TRBD2 (6 bases). Between the trimmed V and J ends, which lost 4 bases and 3 bases, there was a span of 6 bases. The CDR3 runs 13 residues. CDR1 and CDR2 (germline): MRHNA, SNTAGT. The CDR3 protein is CASSASDTGELFF. CDR3 DNA: TGTGCCAGCAGTGCTAGCGACACCGGGGAGCTGTTTTTT.

The CDR3 DNA reads TGTGCCAGCAGCTTCAATGCGGGGTCGAACACCGGGGAGCTGTTTTTT. Amino acid sequence: CASSFNAGSNTGELFF. The rearrangement links TRBV11-1 to TRBJ2-2, with a tentative D call TRBD2 (6 bases). Trimming cost V 3 bases and J 0 bases, with 11 bases left between them. Per germline, CDR1 SGHAT and CDR2 FQDESV (reference sequence). This CDR3 is built from 16 residues.

This clone was recorded once. This chain links TRBV7-8 with TRBJ1-4; TRBD1 agrees at 9 bases. CDR1 and CDR2 from the germline V gene are SGHVS and FQNEAQ. V shed 1 base and J 8 bases; nucleotides not matched to a gene: 5. The CDR3 has 15 amino acids. Here the CDR3 reads CASSLDGQGWEKLFF. CDR3 nucleotides: TGTGCCAGCAGCTTAGATGGACAGGGGTGGGAAAAACTGTTTTTT.

The chain carries TRBV25-1 and TRBJ1-6, with D tentatively TRBD1 (6 bases). V lost 4 bases and J lost 7, with 14 bases in between. Germline CDR1 MGHDK, CDR2 SYGVNS. There are 15 residues in the CDR3. CDR3 nucleotide sequence: TGTGCCAGCAGTGCAACAGGGTTCGGAAATTCACCCCTCCACTTT. It yields the protein CASSATGFGNSPLHF.

The chain carries TRBV19 and TRBJ2-1; TRBD2 matches 14 bases. Germline values: CDR1 LNHDA, CDR2 SQIVND (reference sequence). The ends lost 9 bases at V and 7 bases at J; junction bases unmatched: 5. This CDR3 is built from 14 residues. The CDR3 here is CASRTSGGLNEQFF. As DNA, the CDR3 is TGTGCCAGCAGGACTAGCGGGGGGTTGAATGAGCAGTTCTTC.